At least ten counts were recorded for the clone carrying this T cell receptor (beta chain). What it recognizes is unknown. Time point defined: persistent/refractory GD, antithyroid drugs over 5 years with positive TRAb. Isolated PBMC RNA provided the starting material for the TCR library. TCR beta libraries were built with iRepertoire HTBI primers and Arm-PCR of CDR3 regions. Authors' analysis steps: Among the samples, 62 TRBV and approximately 13 TRBJ segments were identified. TCRdb ran MiXCR on the multiplex PCR reads and lists one entry per CDR3 protein. The V and J calls, along with clone size, are taken from TCRdb and not from the paper's own processing. The repertoire has hundreds of thousands of distinct CDR3 sequences, about 20% of them found once; the top ten carry 6.5% to 8%. CDR1 and CDR2 (germline): DFQATT, SNEGSKA (reference sequence). V dropped 6 bases and J dropped 2; count of bases not matched to a gene: 12. The CDR3 sequence is 15 residues long.

The data originate from a study of regulatory T cells in long-lasting Graves disease. Looking at the study overall: Over 5 years on antithyroid drugs plus positive TSH receptor antibodies marked Graves' disease as persistent. Findings of the study overall: A reduction in accuracy may have resulted from the small sample size.

The source was peripheral blood mononuclear cells (PBMCs), collected when the disease was refractory, from a patient treated with antithyroid drugs. V gene TRBV20-1 combines with J gene TRBJ2-5; 7 bases align to TRBD2. This receptor was taken from a female donor with Graves disease. CDR3 loop: CSADLQGGRQETQYF. The CDR3, as DNA: TGCAGTGCGGACCTCCAGGGAGGGCGTCAAGAGACCCAGTACTTC.